The 17 T cell receptor beta chains given below trace back to one sample, sequenced in a study of Graves' ophthalmopathy and Graves' hyperthyroidism. TCR beta CDR3 regions were amplified from RNA transcripts. RT-PCR with HTBI primers came first, then second-round multiplex PCR. MiXCR, run by TCRdb on the multiplex PCR reads, gives a single entry per CDR3 protein. The repertoire holds over 450,000 distinct CDR3 sequences, with roughly 14% as singletons. Sequencing was performed on blood. These receptors were collected from a woman under 40 with Graves' ophthalmopathy.

This clonotype was detected ten times or more. The V and J genes are TRBV7-3 and TRBJ2-5, with 12 nucleotides matching TRBD2. CDR1 is SGHTA and CDR2 is FQGTGA in the germline V gene. This CDR3 is built from 16 residues. V shed 5 bases and J 1 base; nucleotides not matched to a gene: 5. CDR3 loop: CASSISSGGGQETQYF. Here the CDR3 DNA reads TGTGCCAGCAGCATATCTAGCGGGGGGGGCCAAGAGACCCAGTACTTC.

This clonotype appeared many times. The rearrangement links TRBV10-3 to TRBJ2-5; 7 bases fit TRBD1. The V gene's germline CDR1 is ENHRY and CDR2 SYGVKD. The length of the CDR3 is 17 residues. Germline trimming cut 0 bases from V and 3 bases from J; bases unmatched to any gene: 10. The chain's CDR3 is CAISESGGRTGEETQYF. The CDR3 nucleotides are TGTGCCATCAGTGAGTCCGGTGGACGGACAGGAGAAGAGACCCAGTACTTC.

This clonotype came up many times. The chain links TRBV9 to TRBJ1-3, with D tentatively TRBD1 (6 bases). Trimming removed 1 base from V and 8 bases from J, with 13 bases in between. This CDR3 is 14 amino acids long. Germline CDR1 is SGDLS and CDR2 is YYNGEE. CDR3 nucleotide sequence: TGTGCCAGCAGCGTAAGGACAGAGGAAGACACCATATATTTT. Protein sequence: CASSVRTEEDTIYF.

This clonotype came up many times. The chain couples TRBV28 to TRBJ1-1; 8 nucleotides agree with TRBD1. Trimming at V came to 6 bases and at J to 4 bases, leaving 7 bases not matched to a gene. Germline values: CDR1 MDHEN, CDR2 SYDVKM. The CDR3 extends over 14 amino acids. The CDR3 DNA is TGTGCCAGCAGCCTCAGGGGGCTTGTCACTGAAGCTTTCTTT. Its protein is CASSLRGLVTEAFF.

This clonotype has only a few counts. J is TRBJ2-7 and V is TRBV18; D not certain. The germline gives CDR1 KGHSH, CDR2 LQKENI. V was shortened by 0 bases and J by 0 bases, with 12 bases between the two germline ends. CDR3 length: 16 residues. CDR3 bases: TGTGCCAGCTCACCACCTAGTGACATCTACTCCTACGAGCAGTACTTC. It codes for CASSPPSDIYSYEQYF.

This clonotype appeared many times. The V gene is TRBV28, the J gene TRBJ1-2, with 9 bases that match TRBD1. CDR3 length: 15 amino acids. The germline CDR1 and CDR2 sequences are MDHEN and SYDVKM. After removal of 6 bases from V and 3 bases from J, the junction contained 8 bases not matched to a gene. This chain's CDR3 is CASSSTGTGHYGYTF. CDR3 nucleotide sequence: TGTGCCAGCAGCAGCACCGGGACAGGGCACTATGGCTACACCTTC.

This clonotype was counted many times. V is TRBV28 and J is TRBJ2-4, with a weak D call TRBD1 (6 bases). Trimming cost V 6 bases and J 8 bases, with 11 bases left between them. The CDR3 length is 12 residues. Germline V lookup: CDR1 MDHEN, CDR2 SYDVKM. In nucleotides, the CDR3 is TGTGCCAGCAGCCAGGGGTTGGACATTCAGTACTTC. It encodes CASSQGLDIQYF.

This clonotype was seen only a few times. CDR3 region: CASSPGASPTGELFF. CDR3 coding DNA: TGTGCCAGTAGTCCCGGAGCGTCCCCCACCGGGGAGCTGTTTTTT. This chain links TRBV19 with TRBJ2-2; D is uncertain. V lost 5 bases, J lost 4 bases, and 14 bases lay in between. Germline loops: CDR1 LNHDA, CDR2 SQIVND (reference sequence). The CDR3 has 15 amino acids.

This clonotype was picked up many times. CDR3 nucleotides: TGTGCCAGTAGTGTCACCGGGACAGGGGGAACTGAAGCTTTCTTT. This gives the protein CASSVTGTGGTEAFF. The rearrangement uses TRBV19 and TRBJ1-1; 11 nucleotides line up with TRBD1. The V segment lost 5 bases and the J segment 5 bases; nucleotides outside the gene matches: 7. Germline V gene data show CDR1 as LNHDA and CDR2 as SQIVND (reference sequence). The CDR3 is made up of 15 amino acids.

This clonotype showed up just a few times. The junction shows a germline mismatch at one end, possibly a read error. V usage is TRBV6-1 and J usage is TRBJ1-3; 8 bases are shared with TRBD1. The germline V gene has CDR1 MNHNS and CDR2 SASEGT. The CDR3 length is 15 residues. CDR3 loop: CASSPWTGRGSTIYF. CDR3 bases: TGTGCCAGCAGCCCTTGGACAGGGAGGGGAAGCACCATATATTTT.

J is TRBJ2-5 and V is TRBV20-1, with a tentative D call TRBD1 (6 bases). Germline V gene lookup returns CDR1 DFQATT and CDR2 SNEGSKA (reference sequence). CDR3 size: 18 residues. Trimming took 0 bases from V and 2 from J, leaving 22 bases between them. CDR3 protein: CSARDFYIYTDRQETQYF. The CDR3 nucleotides are TGCAGTGCTAGAGATTTTTATATTTATACGGACAGACAAGAGACCCAGTACTTC.

With respect to this clonotype: This could be a read error, since a much larger clone is one nucleotide away. The V and J genes are TRBV11-2 and TRBJ2-7, with a possible D match to TRBD1 (7 bases). This CDR3 has 16 amino acids. Per the germline V gene, CDR1 is SGHAT and CDR2 is FQNNGV. CDR3 nucleotide sequence: TGTGCCGGCAGCTTAGTATCGGCAGGGGGGTCCTACGAGCAGTACTTC. It yields the protein CAGSLVSAGGSYEQYF. Looking up the rest from reference TRBV11-2 and TRBJ2-7 gives the full variable domain: EAGVAQSPRYKIIEKRQSVAFWCNPISGHATLYWYQQILGQGPKLLIQFQNNGVVDDSQLPKDRFSAERLKGVDSTLKIQPAKLEDSAVYLCAGSLVSAGGSYEQYFGPGTRLTVT.

This clonotype was seen many times. The chain is built from TRBV19 and TRBJ2-2; TRBD2 agrees at 9 bases. The length of the CDR3 is 16 residues. V lost 4 bases, J lost 3 bases, and 6 bases stayed unmatched. The germline gives CDR1 LNHDA, CDR2 SQIVND (reference sequence). This CDR3 reads CASSSGGASDTGELFF. The CDR3 DNA reads as TGTGCCAGTAGTAGCGGGGGGGCCTCGGACACCGGGGAGCTGTTTTTT.

The table lists this clonotype with many counts. The J gene is TRBJ2-2, the V gene TRBV20-1, with 9 nucleotides matching TRBD1. This CDR3 comprises 14 residues. V trimming: 5 bases; J trimming: 1 base; junction bases outside the gene matches: 2. Germline V gene data show CDR1 as DFQATT and CDR2 as SNEGSKA (reference sequence). The CDR3, as DNA: TGCAGTGCTTTGGGACAGGGGAACACCGGGGAGCTGTTTTTT. Translated, it gives CSALGQGNTGELFF.

This clonotype was observed many times. The chain uses TRBV30 and TRBJ1-2; D is uncertain. V lost 3 bases and J lost 0, with 11 bases in between. CDR1 is GTSNPN, CDR2 SVGIG, per germline (reference sequence). This CDR3 region has 14 residues. CDR3 in DNA: TGTGCCTGGAGGGACGCCCAAGCTAACTATGGCTACACCTTC. Translation: CAWRDAQANYGYTF.

The genes are TRBV6-4 and TRBJ1-5, with D possibly matching TRBD1 (6 bases). This CDR3 has 17 residues. The germline gives CDR1 MRHNA, CDR2 SNTAGT. V was pared by 1 base and J by 2 bases, with 15 bases between. The CDR3 DNA reads TGTGCCAGCAGTGACTATCCGGGGGCACGGGGCAATCAGCCCCAGCATTTT. Its protein product is CASSDYPGARGNQPQHF.

This clonotype was counted at least ten times. The chain links TRBV6-5 to TRBJ2-7; D not resolved. The CDR3 spans 13 residues. CDR1 and CDR2 (germline): MNHEY, SVGAGI. Trimming took 5 bases from V and 5 from J, leaving 13 bases between them. CDR3 coding DNA: TGTGCCAGCAGTCGTACAAGGAACCACGAGCAGTACTTC. This gives the protein CASSRTRNHEQYF.